The 9 T cell receptor beta chains given below trace back to one sample, sequenced in a study of T cells in Graves' hyperthyroidism and ophthalmopathy. The investigators amplified TCR beta CDR3 regions from RNA transcripts. Carried out on the TCR CDR3, a first-round RT-PCR used the HTBI primer set. Each CDR3 protein gets one entry after TCRdb re-called the multiplex PCR reads with MiXCR. Of nearly 600,000 distinct CDR3 sequences in the sample, around 14% were seen once. Sequencing input: blood. Receptors were obtained from a woman under 30 with Graves' ophthalmopathy.

This clonotype has a handful of counts. In DNA form, the CDR3 reads TGTGCCAGCCGAGGACAGGGCACAGATACGCAGCATTTT. Its protein is CASRGQGTDTQHF. The gene calls are TRBV9 and TRBJ2-3, with 8 bases lining up with TRBD1. With the DNA end fitting TRBJ1-5 better, the J assignment may be wrong. Germline CDR1 and CDR2: SGDLS and YYNGEE. The CDR3 runs 13 residues.

This clonotype was observed at least ten times. The genes are TRBV12-3 or TRBV12-4 and TRBJ2-1; D is unclear. The CDR3 is 15 amino acids. Deletions cut 3 bases from V and 6 bases from J, with 15 bases between. CDR3 protein: CASSFSSRTGNEQFF. CDR3 in DNA: TGTGCCAGCAGTTTTTCGTCGCGTACGGGCAATGAGCAGTTCTTC.

This clonotype was seen repeatedly, ten times or more. The CDR3 reads CASEGGIPPDEQYF. The CDR3 DNA follows: TGTGCCAGCGAGGGAGGGATACCTCCCGACGAGCAGTACTTC. The chain uses TRBV2 and TRBJ2-7; 7 nucleotides align to TRBD2. CDR3 length equals 14 residues. Germline V gives CDR1 SNHLY, CDR2 FYNNEI. Losses at the gene ends were 8 bases for V and 5 bases for J; bases not matched to a gene: 12.

V usage is TRBV4-1 and J usage is TRBJ2-3, with 11 bases that match TRBD2. J lost 5 bases, V lost 1 base, and 8 bases had no gene match. The germline CDR1 and CDR2 sequences are MGHRA and YSYEKL. The CDR3 consists of 17 residues. The CDR3 coding sequence is TGCGCCAGCAGCCAAGCTCCGGGACTAGCGGAGGGAGATACGCAGTATTTT. Its protein is CASSQAPGLAEGDTQYF.

The chain is built from TRBV7-2 and TRBJ2-3, with TRBD2 identical over 8 bases. From germline, CDR1 is SGHTA and CDR2 FQGNSA. V lost 5 bases and J lost 8; bases outside the gene matches: 6. This CDR3 spans 13 amino acids. The DNA of the CDR3 is TGTGCCAGCAGCGCGGACCGGGAGGGTACGCAGTATTTT. Its translation is CASSADREGTQYF.

The J gene is TRBJ1-2, the V gene TRBV4-2; D unclear. From germline, CDR1 is LGHNA and CDR2 YNFKEQ. Trimming removed 0 bases from V and 4 bases from J, with 9 bases in between. The CDR3 is 14 amino acids. The CDR3 sequence: CASSQDAVGYGYTF. CDR3 nucleotide sequence: TGTGCCAGCAGCCAAGATGCTGTGGGCTATGGCTACACCTTC.

This clonotype was detected only a few times. A single base separates this from a much larger clone, so it may be a read error. The rearrangement links TRBV6-2 or TRBV6-3 to TRBJ2-2; 10 bases fit TRBD2. The CDR3 runs to 16 residues. The germline V gene has CDR1 MNHEY and CDR2 SVGEGT. The V and J ends lost 10 bases and 3 bases, in that order; junction bases with no gene match: 11. In DNA form, the CDR3 reads TGTGCCAACACCCCAGGTGGACTAGCGGACACCGGGGAGCTGTTTTTT. This gives the protein CANTPGGLADTGELFF.

The gene calls are TRBV18 and TRBJ1-2; D gene uncertain. V shed 1 base and J shed 3 bases, with 12 bases lying between them. Germline CDR1 KGHSH, CDR2 LQKENI. The CDR3 is made up of 15 amino acids. CDR3: CASSPREGFDYGYTF. Here the CDR3 DNA reads TGTGCCAGCTCACCACGTGAGGGTTTCGACTATGGCTACACCTTC.

This clonotype has more than one count but fewer than ten. The chain uses TRBV12-3 or TRBV12-4 and TRBJ2-7, with D possibly being TRBD1 (7 bases). The CDR3 totals 17 residues. The V end lost 4 bases, the J end lost 0 bases, and 19 bases lay between the germline ends. This CDR3 is CASSYGGPTGLSYEQYF. The CDR3 DNA sequence: TGTGCCAGCAGTTACGGGGGCCCGACAGGGCTCTCCTACGAGCAGTACTTC.